Presented here are 7 T cell receptor beta chains from one specimen sequenced in a study of T cells in localized non-small cell lung cancer (dated by TCRdb to about 2020). The library was prepared using the immunoSEQ multiplex PCR assay. TCRdb mirrors the immuneACCESS table, restricted to in-frame sequences. Some clones are absent from its copies; in checked studies, under half trace to an unresolved V gene, and the reason for the others is unknown. The sample table shows about 30,000 clones, and 70% to 90% are seen once. About 3.2% of the sample belongs to the ten largest clones. The sample in question was peripheral blood, obtained before any cancer treatment. Source of these receptors: a female donor over 55 with stage I lung adenocarcinoma.

The chain recombines TRBV18 with TRBJ2-5; TRBD1 agrees at 10 bases. Germline-derived CDR1 and CDR2 are KGHSH and LQKENI. Trimming at V came to 3 bases and at J to 4 bases, leaving 2 bases not matched to a gene. The length of the CDR3 is 14 residues. The CDR3, as DNA: TGTGCCAGCTCACCCGGGACAGGGGCAGAGACCCAGTACTTC. Its protein product is CASSPGTGAETQYF. Drawing the rest from reference TRBV18 and TRBJ2-5, the complete variable domain is NAGVMQNPRHLVRRRGQEARLRCSPMKGHSHVYWYRQLPEEGLKFMVYLQKENIIDESGMPKERFSAEFPKEGPSILRIQQVVRGDSAAYFCASSPGTGAETQYFGPGTRLLVL.

The J gene is TRBJ2-2, the V gene TRBV30; TRBD2 agrees at 8 bases. V lost 5 bases, J lost 1 base, and 3 bases stayed unmatched. The CDR3 length is 14 residues. CDR1 is GTSNPN, CDR2 SVGIG, per germline (reference sequence). The CDR3 DNA reads TGTGCCTGGGCCCTAGCGGGGAACACCGGGGAGCTGTTTTTT. Translation: CAWALAGNTGELFF.

This sequence joins TRBV9 and TRBJ2-7; possible D gene TRBD2, 6 bases. Germline lookup yields CDR1 SGDLS and CDR2 YYNGEE. V shed 4 bases and J shed 0 bases, with 17 bases lying between them. The CDR3 has 16 residues. The CDR3 region is CASSSGGALSSYEQYF. The CDR3 nucleotides read TGTGCCAGCAGCTCGGGCGGGGCATTAAGCTCCTACGAGCAGTACTTC.

The rearrangement joins TRBV28 to TRBJ2-1, with 10 bases matching TRBD2. CDR3 size: 18 residues. V lost 3 bases to trimming and J lost 0 bases; unmatched junction nucleotides: 8. Germline V gene sequence: CDR1 MDHEN, CDR2 SYDVKM. The CDR3: CASSFPGLADSSYNEQFF. The CDR3 DNA reads TGTGCCAGCAGTTTCCCCGGACTAGCGGATAGCTCCTACAATGAGCAGTTCTTC.

Here the CDR3 DNA reads TGTGCCAGCAGCCCCGGACCCACCTACGAGCAGTACTTC. Its translation is CASSPGPTYEQYF. The V call is TRBV28, the J call TRBJ2-7; no reliable D call. Trimming cost V 6 bases and J 2 bases, with 11 bases left between them. The CDR3 spans 13 residues. Germline-derived CDR1 and CDR2 are MDHEN and SYDVKM.

The rearrangement uses TRBV5-8 and TRBJ2-3; 11 bases line up with TRBD1. Unmatched junction bases numbered 3, after V lost 3 bases and J lost 3 bases. The V gene's germline CDR1 is SGHTS and CDR2 YDEGEE. This CDR3 is built from 15 residues. The CDR3 loop reads CASSSGDRGTDTQYF. The CDR3 region has the DNA TGTGCCAGCAGCTCGGGGGACAGGGGGACAGATACGCAGTATTTT.

The chain links TRBV6-5 to TRBJ1-3; a possible D gene is TRBD1 (5 bases). This CDR3 spans 13 amino acids. Germline-derived CDR1 and CDR2 are MNHEY and SVGAGI. V lost 5 bases to trimming and J lost 7 bases, with 12 bases between them. CDR3 nucleotides: TGTGCCAGCAGTCAGACAGTACGGAACACCATATATTTT. Its protein product is CASSQTVRNTIYF.